This record covers a single TCR beta chain. No antigen is known for it. One end of the junction fails to match germline, which may point to a read error. Amplification used 60 Vbeta primers and 13 Jbeta primers. The method was immunoSEQ multiplex PCR; TCRdb's version includes in-frame clones alone and lacks a portion of them. The table shows around 240,000 clones, with roughly 82% occurring only once. Donors likely had unrecorded immune exposures despite being nominally healthy when sampled. The data belong to a study of cytomegalovirus exposure and HLA in healthy donors. Study-level results: As immune exposure information, only CMV serostatus was available. In a later analysis, at a false discovery rate of 0.05, approximately 15,000 TCR beta sequences matched HLA alleles.

The source of this sequence is a woman in her 40s in good health and CMV-seropositive. Material: PBMCs.

CDR3 DNA sequence: TGTGCCAGCAGCGCTGGGACTAGTGCGAACCCCGGGGAGCTGTTTTTT. This sequence encodes CASSAGTSANPGELFF. The chain links TRBV9 to TRBJ2-2, with 8 bases lining up with TRBD2. Germline V gene data show CDR1 as SGDLS and CDR2 as YYNGEE. The CDR3 length is 16 residues.